The next 32 T cell receptor beta chains were all read from a single sample in a study of blood T cell repertoires in COVID-19. The method was immunoSEQ multiplex PCR; TCRdb's version includes in-frame clones alone and lacks a portion of them. The sample carries about 210,000 clones, 82% recorded once. Sequenced sample: peripheral blood. The receptors originated from a woman aged 70 to 79 with COVID-19, enrolled during active disease.

This clone was detected only once. V and J are TRBV6-2 or TRBV6-3 and TRBJ1-5; 9 nucleotides line up with TRBD1. This CDR3 contains 17 residues. The germline V gene encodes CDR1 MNHEY and CDR2 SVGEGT. J was trimmed by 7 bases and V by 2 bases; bases with no gene match: 12. CDR3 coding DNA: TGTGCCAGCAGTTACAGTCCCGGGACAGGGTTCGGACAGCCCCAGCATTTT. This translates into CASSYSPGTGFGQPQHF.

The chain employs TRBV2 and TRBJ1-4, with 7 bases fitting TRBD1. There are 14 residues in the CDR3. The ends lost 4 bases at V and 7 bases at J; junction bases unmatched: 6. The V gene's germline CDR1 is SNHLY and CDR2 FYNNEI. The CDR3 DNA sequence: TGTGCCAGCAGTGGTGGCACAGGGGCTGAAAAACTGTTTTTT. Translating gives CASSGGTGAEKLFF.

This chain links TRBV11-2 with TRBJ2-1; a weak D match, TRBD1 (6 bases). The CDR3 length is 17 residues. Trimming removed 5 bases from V and 5 bases from J, with 22 bases in between. Germline V gives CDR1 SGHAT, CDR2 FQNNGV. Here the CDR3 DNA reads TGTGCCAGCAGCCTCCAGTGGGGGCTAGCCCTTGACAATGAGCAGTTCTTC. Translating gives CASSLQWGLALDNEQFF.

This clone was recorded only once. The rearrangement joins TRBV27 to TRBJ1-1, with D possibly being TRBD1 (6 bases). Trimming cost V 1 base and J 0 bases, with 15 bases left between them. CDR1 and CDR2 from the germline V gene are MNHEY and SMNVEV (reference sequence). The CDR3 has 17 residues. The CDR3 DNA is TGTGCCAGCAGTTTATGGCCCCCGGGACAACTGAACACTGAAGCTTTCTTT. This gives the protein CASSLWPPGQLNTEAFF.

The J gene is TRBJ1-5, the V gene TRBV7-9; possibly TRBD1 for D (6 bases). This CDR3 contains 14 residues. V was clipped by 3 bases and J by 4 bases, with 10 bases between them. Germline-derived CDR1 and CDR2 are SEHNR and FQNEAQ (reference sequence). CDR3 sequence (DNA): TGTGCCAGCAGCTTTGGACAGCCAAATCAGCCCCAGCATTTT. Its protein is CASSFGQPNQPQHF.

V and J are TRBV12-5 and TRBJ2-5; D gene unclear. The DNA end is a closer match to TRBJ2-7, so the J assignment may be wrong. CDR3 length: 15 amino acids. Germline values: CDR1 LGHNT, CDR2 FRNRAP. As DNA, the CDR3 is TGTGCTAGTGGTTTGGTCTGTCGTAGTAGCTACGAGCAGTACTTC. This encodes CASGLVCRSSYEQYF.

The chain combines TRBV5-4 with TRBJ2-3; D ambiguous. V was cut by 0 bases and J by 0 bases, with 11 bases left in between. This CDR3 is built from 16 residues. Germline V lookup: CDR1 SGHNT, CDR2 YYREEE (reference sequence). The CDR3 loop reads CASSLGSTSSTDTQYF. DNA of the CDR3: TGTGCCAGCAGCTTGGGGAGTACCTCTAGCACAGATACGCAGTATTTT.

The chain uses TRBV19 and TRBJ2-6; TRBD1 matches 11 bases. CDR3 size: 15 residues. The junction had 0 bases not matched to a gene; V was cut back by 8 bases and J by 0 bases. CDR1 is LNHDA, CDR2 SQIVND, per germline (reference sequence). CDR3 loop: CASGTGGSGANVLTF. The CDR3 region has the DNA TGTGCCAGTGGGACAGGGGGCTCTGGGGCCAACGTCCTGACTTTC.

By sample share, this clone is medium-sized (0.01 to 0.1%). The junction and the germline gene differ at one end; a read error may be behind it. V is TRBV5-1 and J is TRBJ2-7, with TRBD1 matching over 10 bases. CDR3 length equals 18 residues. Germline CDR1 reads SGHRS; CDR2 reads YFSETQ. The chain's CDR3 is CARSPGGTGASIGYEQYF. The CDR3 nucleotides are TGCGCCCGCAGCCCGGGGGGGACAGGGGCCTCGATCGGCTACGAGCAGTACTTC.

The rearrangement joins TRBV18 to TRBJ1-5; D possibly corresponds to TRBD1 (5 bases). Germline V CDR1 and CDR2: KGHSH, LQKENI. CDR3 length: 14 amino acids. V lost 2 bases to trimming and J lost 7 bases, with 12 bases between them. The CDR3 region is CASSPTGPLQPQHF. Here the CDR3 DNA reads TGTGCCAGCTCACCAACAGGCCCCTTGCAGCCCCAGCATTTT.

The rearrangement uses TRBV4-1 and TRBJ2-5; 9 bases are shared with TRBD2. Germline V lookup: CDR1 MGHRA, CDR2 YSYEKL. CDR3 length: 16 residues. V was pared by 4 bases and J by 5 bases, with 11 bases of the junction left unmatched. The CDR3 here is CASSPSGGLGGETQYF. CDR3 in DNA: TGCGCCAGCAGCCCGAGCGGGGGGCTAGGCGGCGAGACCCAGTACTTC.

The chain combines TRBV28 with TRBJ2-3; TRBD1 matches at 12 bases. V was pared by 1 base and J by 4 bases, with 18 bases of the junction left unmatched. CDR1 and CDR2 (germline): MDHEN, SYDVKM. CDR3 size: 21 residues. For the CDR3, the DNA is TGTGCCAGCAGTTTATTGTCTGGTGTCCCTGGGGGACAGGGGGCGGCAGATACGCAGTATTTT. Encoded protein: CASSLLSGVPGGQGAADTQYF.

The V call is TRBV19, the J call TRBJ2-7; a weak D match, TRBD2 (6 bases). The germline V gene has CDR1 LNHDA and CDR2 SQIVND (reference sequence). V was cut by 8 bases and J by 9 bases, with 17 bases left in between. This CDR3 spans 12 amino acids. CDR3 sequence reads: CASRDFRGGQYF. The CDR3 nucleotides are TGTGCCAGTCGGGACTTTCGAGGCGGGCAGTACTTC. The full variable domain, rest sourced from reference TRBV19 and TRBJ2-7, is DGGITQSPKYLFRKEGQNVTLSCEQNLNHDAMYWYRQDPGQGLRLIYYSQIVNDFQKGDIAEGYSVSREKKESFPLTVTSAQKNPTAFYLCASRDFRGGQYFGPGTRLTVT.

The chain carries TRBV30 and TRBJ2-2, with 8 positions matching TRBD2. CDR1 is GTSNPN, CDR2 SVGIG, per germline (reference sequence). CDR3 length equals 16 residues. With 5 bases clipped from V and 5 bases from J, the junction kept 13 bases outside the gene matches. The CDR3: CAWETAAGGVTGELFF. CDR3 DNA sequence: TGTGCCTGGGAAACGGCGGCGGGGGGCGTAACCGGGGAGCTGTTTTTT.

J is TRBJ2-2 and V is TRBV5-1; 9 nucleotides align to TRBD2. This CDR3 contains 15 residues. Looked up from germline, CDR1 is SGHRS and CDR2 is YFSETQ. Trimming took 4 bases from V and 6 from J; bases not matched to a gene: 7. CDR3 sequence: CASSPMAGGPGELFF. The CDR3 region has the DNA TGCGCCAGCAGCCCCATGGCGGGAGGGCCCGGGGAGCTGTTTTTT.

The chain is built from TRBV7-8 and TRBJ2-2; D gene unclear. The CDR3 covers 14 residues. CDR1 SGHVS and CDR2 FQNEAQ come from the germline V gene. V dropped 0 bases and J dropped 9 bases, with 11 bases sitting between them. CDR3 bases: TGTGCCAGCAGCTTAGCGGTCAGTTCGAGGGAGCTGTTTTTT. Translation gives CASSLAVSSRELFF.

The chain employs TRBV28 and TRBJ1-5; 7 positions agree with TRBD1. The CDR3 covers 15 residues. Germline V gives CDR1 MDHEN, CDR2 SYDVKM. J was trimmed by 3 bases and V by 1 base; bases with no gene match: 3. The CDR3 DNA is TGTGCCAGCAGTTTATTGACAGGGCCCAATCAGCCCCAGCATTTT. Protein: CASSLLTGPNQPQHF.

V usage is TRBV5-4 and J usage is TRBJ1-2; 11 bases line up with TRBD1. V shed 1 base, J shed 10 bases, and the junction held 12 bases outside the gene matches. The CDR3 is 16 amino acids. Per the germline V gene, CDR1 is SGHNT and CDR2 is YYREEE (reference sequence). The CDR3 is CASSLPGTGGPTSYTF. The CDR3 DNA sequence: TGTGCCAGCAGCTTGCCCGGGACAGGGGGTCCTACCTCCTACACCTTC.

The rearrangement uses TRBV11-2 and TRBJ1-6, with TRBD1 as a possible D gene (5 bases). Germline CDR1 SGHAT, CDR2 FQNNGV. The CDR3 extends over 15 amino acids. Trimming took off 6 bases at V and 8 bases at J, with 17 bases between the two ends. CDR3 loop: CASRGGRRAYSPLHF. CDR3 in DNA: TGTGCCAGCAGGGGGGGACGTCGGGCATATTCACCCCTCCACTTT.

This clone has at least ten counts. The chain couples TRBV2 to TRBJ1-5, with 10 bases lining up with TRBD1. CDR3 length equals 17 residues. Germline V gene sequence: CDR1 SNHLY, CDR2 FYNNEI. The ends lost 6 bases at V and 8 bases at J; junction bases unmatched: 16. CDR3 coding DNA: TGTGCCAGCAGGGAAAGTCAGACAGGGGGCGCGAATAAGCCCCAGCATTTT. Protein product: CASRESQTGGANKPQHF.

This clone has more than one count but fewer than ten. This chain uses TRBV4-2 with TRBJ2-3; 9 bases match TRBD2. CDR3 length: 17 amino acids. Germline V CDR1 and CDR2: LGHNA, YNFKEQ. V gave up 0 bases and J gave up 2 bases; unmatched junction bases: 6. The CDR3 bases are TGTGCCAGCAGCCAAGAAGTCACTAGCGGGCTCACAGATACGCAGTATTTT. Its protein is CASSQEVTSGLTDTQYF.

The rearrangement uses TRBV5-1 and TRBJ2-7; TRBD1 aligns across 7 bases. This CDR3 comprises 15 residues. The J segment lost 1 base and the V segment lost 0 bases, leaving 4 bases of the junction unmatched. Germline V CDR1 and CDR2: SGHRS, YFSETQ. The CDR3 DNA reads TGCGCCAGCAGCTTGGAGGCAGGGGGATCCTACGAGCAGTACTTC. Its translation is CASSLEAGGSYEQYF.

This chain uses TRBV2 with TRBJ1-1, with D possibly TRBD1 on 6 matching bases. Trimming left V 6 bases short and J 1 base short, with 12 bases between. Per the germline V gene, CDR1 is SNHLY and CDR2 is FYNNEI. This CDR3 region has 14 residues. The CDR3 coding sequence is TGTGCCAGCAGAGATCTGACAGGGAACACTGAAGCTTTCTTT. It encodes CASRDLTGNTEAFF.

The chain uses TRBV18 and TRBJ1-5; 8 nucleotides agree with TRBD1. Unmatched junction bases numbered 13, after V lost 4 bases and J lost 2 bases. The CDR3 covers 18 residues. From germline, CDR1 is KGHSH and CDR2 LQKENI. The CDR3 is CASSRFRLGQGGNQPQHF. In DNA, the CDR3 is TGTGCCAGCTCACGGTTTCGGCTCGGACAGGGAGGCAATCAGCCCCAGCATTTT.

For the CDR3, the DNA is TGTGCCACCAGCTCACAGGGGAATATGAACACTGAAGCTTTCTTT. It translates to CATSSQGNMNTEAFF. V usage is TRBV24-1 and J usage is TRBJ1-1; 7 bases agree with TRBD1. The CDR3 extends over 15 amino acids. The V and J ends lost 7 bases and 0 bases, in that order; junction bases with no gene match: 7. In germline, CDR1 is KGHDR, CDR2 SFDVKD.

V and J are TRBV4-3 and TRBJ2-3; 7 bases agree with TRBD2. Germline-derived CDR1 and CDR2 are LGHNA and YSLEER. Trimming took 0 bases from V and 3 from J; bases not matched to a gene: 0. This CDR3 is built from 14 residues. The CDR3 nucleotides are TGCGCCAGCAGCCAAGAAGCGGGAACAGATACGCAGTATTTT. Translated, it gives CASSQEAGTDTQYF.

V gene TRBV7-2 combines with J gene TRBJ2-1; 7 bases fit TRBD2. After removal of 2 bases from V and 7 bases from J, the junction contained 11 bases not matched to a gene. CDR3 size: 16 residues. CDR1 and CDR2 from the germline V gene are SGHTA and FQGNSA. CDR3 residues: CASSLRSGKGFNEQFF. CDR3 DNA sequence: TGTGCCAGCAGCTTAAGGAGCGGGAAAGGTTTTAATGAGCAGTTCTTC.

The chain couples TRBV20-1 to TRBJ1-1, with TRBD1 as a possible D gene (6 bases). The CDR3 is made up of 12 amino acids. The V end lost 3 bases, the J end lost 6 bases, and 11 bases lay between the germline ends. In germline, CDR1 is DFQATT, CDR2 SNEGSKA (reference sequence). CDR3 nucleotides: TGCAGTGCTAGTAACAGGGTCTCTGAAGCTTTCTTT. Protein: CSASNRVSEAFF.

The rearrangement links TRBV18 to TRBJ1-1, with D tentatively TRBD1 (6 bases). This CDR3 region has 13 residues. V dropped 2 bases and J dropped 9 bases, with 13 bases sitting between them. Germline V lookup: CDR1 KGHSH, CDR2 LQKENI. The CDR3, as DNA: TGTGCCAGCTCACCAGAGCAAACAGGGAAAGCTTTCTTT. Protein sequence: CASSPEQTGKAFF.

This clone has just a few counts. The chain combines TRBV6-2 or TRBV6-3 with TRBJ2-2; 8 bases match TRBD1. The CDR3 length is 17 residues. The germline CDR1 and CDR2 sequences are MNHEY and SVGEGT. Trimming at V came to 6 bases and at J to 3 bases, leaving 12 bases not matched to a gene. CDR3 region: CASSLRADRVDTGELFF. The CDR3 DNA reads TGTGCCAGCAGCCTCAGAGCGGACAGGGTAGACACCGGGGAGCTGTTTTTT.

This clone appeared once. The genes are TRBV7-2 and TRBJ2-5; TRBD2 agrees at 7 bases. Germline V gene data show CDR1 as SGHTA and CDR2 as FQGNSA. With 4 bases clipped from V and 2 bases from J, the junction kept 4 bases outside the gene matches. The length of the CDR3 is 14 residues. The CDR3 nucleotides read TGTGCCAGCAGCTCCTGGGGGGGTCAAGAGACCCAGTACTTC. It is translated as CASSSWGGQETQYF. The variable domain in full, with the rest retrieved from reference TRBV7-2 and TRBJ2-5, is GAGVSQSPSNKVTEKGKDVELRCDPISGHTALYWYRQSLGQGLEFLIYFQGNSAPDKSGLPSDRFSAERTGGSVSTLTIQRTQQEDSAVYLCASSSWGGQETQYFGPGTRLLVL.

About this clone: The sample holds other DNA sequences that translate to the same CDR3. The chain's CDR3 is CASSYGQISSYEQYF. The CDR3, as DNA: TGTGCCAGCAGTTACGGCCAGATCTCCTCCTACGAGCAGTACTTC. The chain recombines TRBV6-5 with TRBJ2-7; unclear D gene. Germline CDR1 MNHEY, CDR2 SVGAGI. The V and J ends lost 2 bases and 0 bases respectively, with 11 bases between them. The CDR3 totals 15 residues.